A single sample gave rise to the 14 T cell receptor beta chains below, sequenced in a study of cytomegalovirus exposure and HLA in healthy donors (dated by TCRdb to 2016 to 2017). The library was obtained by the immunoSEQ multiplex PCR assay. TCRdb limited this immuneACCESS table to in-frame rearrangements with V and J called. A share of clones is missing; checked studies link under half to unresolved V genes, and the rest is unexplained. A total of about 120,000 clones appear in this sample, around 85% of them only once. The leading ten clones occupy roughly 4.4% of the sample. Specimen: PBMCs. These receptors came from a man aged 18-30 years in good health and CMV-seropositive.

This rearrangement joins TRBV29-1 to TRBJ2-7; 9 bases line up with TRBD2. Germline assignment: CDR1 SQVTM and CDR2 ANQGSEA. V was pared by 6 bases and J by 7 bases, with 4 bases of the junction left unmatched. The CDR3 extends over 11 amino acids. This chain's CDR3 is CSVRTSVEQYF. CDR3 sequence (DNA): TGCAGCGTCCGGACTAGCGTTGAGCAGTACTTC.

The chain is built from TRBV29-1 and TRBJ2-3; possible D gene TRBD2, 7 bases. Germline V CDR1 and CDR2: SQVTM, ANQGSEA. V lost 6 bases, J lost 4 bases, and 17 bases lay in between. There are 14 residues in the CDR3. CDR3 sequence: CSVPVGGRADTQYF. CDR3 bases: TGCAGCGTCCCTGTGGGGGGGCGCGCAGATACGCAGTATTTT.

The chain carries TRBV27 and TRBJ2-5; D unclear. The DNA matches TRBJ2-7 better at its end, which makes the J call doubtful. The CDR3 totals 15 residues. Germline-derived CDR1 and CDR2 are MNHEY and SMNVEV (reference sequence). The CDR3 spells CASRSRSPTTYEQYF. CDR3 nucleotide sequence: TGTGCCAGCAGATCCCGAAGCCCTACGACTTACGAGCAGTACTTC.

The chain carries TRBV5-1 and TRBJ1-4; 8 bases are shared with TRBD1. Germline lookup yields CDR1 SGHRS and CDR2 YFSETQ. This CDR3 contains 15 residues. V was pared by 3 bases and J by 5 bases, with 6 bases of the junction left unmatched. The DNA of the CDR3 is TGCGCCAGCAGCTGGGGACAGGAACCCAATGAAAAACTGTTTTTT. Encoded protein: CASSWGQEPNEKLFF.

V is TRBV11-1 and J is TRBJ2-7; no clear D. The CDR3 length is 14 residues. The V end was cut by 5 bases, the J end by 2 bases, with 13 bases between. Germline V gene lookup returns CDR1 SGHAT and CDR2 FQDESV (reference sequence). The CDR3 sequence: CASSRGSGPYEQYF. DNA for the CDR3: TGTGCCAGCAGCCGCGGCTCGGGTCCCTACGAGCAGTACTTC.

This clone was detected only once. This chain uses TRBV6-5 with TRBJ2-7; no clear D. The CDR3 runs 12 residues. The V end was cut by 10 bases, the J end by 5 bases, with 15 bases between. Germline lookup yields CDR1 MNHEY and CDR2 SVGAGI. The CDR3 region is CAIHSGHNEQYF. The CDR3 DNA reads as TGTGCCATACATAGTGGGCATAACGAGCAGTACTTC.

This clone has more than one count but fewer than ten. The chain employs TRBV2 and TRBJ1-6; no definite D call. Germline V lookup: CDR1 SNHLY, CDR2 FYNNEI. V dropped 7 bases and J dropped 10 bases, with 14 bases sitting between them. CDR3 length: 13 amino acids. The CDR3 is CASIADSRSPLHF. In DNA form, the CDR3 reads TGTGCCAGCATCGCCGACTCTAGGTCACCCCTCCACTTT.

The chain carries TRBV10-1 and TRBJ2-2, with TRBD2 identical over 8 bases. The CDR3 has 15 amino acids. Germline CDR1 WNHNN, CDR2 SYGVQD (reference sequence). V trimming: 2 bases; J trimming: 5 bases; junction bases outside the gene matches: 4. The CDR3 sequence is CASSERVAGTGELFF. The CDR3 nucleotides read TGCGCCAGCAGTGAGAGGGTAGCGGGGACCGGGGAGCTGTTTTTT.

The chain recombines TRBV7-2 with TRBJ2-4; possibly TRBD2 for D (5 bases). CDR3 length: 13 amino acids. Deletions cut 5 bases from V and 13 bases from J, with 18 bases between. Looked up from germline, CDR1 is SGHTA and CDR2 is FQGNSA. The CDR3 coding sequence is TGTGCCAGCAGCCCTCAGGTTGAGGGTAAGCAGTACTTC. Amino acid sequence: CASSPQVEGKQYF. The whole variable domain, filled in from reference TRBV7-2 and TRBJ2-4, reads GAGVSQSPSNKVTEKGKDVELRCDPISGHTALYWYRQSLGQGLEFLIYFQGNSAPDKSGLPSDRFSAERTGGSVSTLTIQRTQQEDSAVYLCASSPQVEGKQYFGAGTRLSVL.

The chain uses TRBV18 and TRBJ1-1; possible D gene TRBD1, 6 bases. The V and J ends lost 0 bases and 10 bases respectively, with 9 bases between them. Looked up from germline, CDR1 is KGHSH and CDR2 is LQKENI. This CDR3 region has 12 residues. CDR3 nucleotide sequence: TGTGCCAGCTCACCACCGGACAGAGGAGCTTTCTTT. Its protein is CASSPPDRGAFF.

This chain joins TRBV11-2 and TRBJ2-5; possibly TRBD2 for D (6 bases). Trimming took off 3 bases at V and 0 bases at J, with 8 bases between the two ends. The CDR3 is 14 amino acids. Germline CDR1 SGHAT, CDR2 FQNNGV. The CDR3 bases are TGTGCCAGCAGCTTCCGGGGGTACCAAGAGACCCAGTACTTC. Translation gives CASSFRGYQETQYF.

This sequence joins TRBV5-1 and TRBJ2-7; D not resolved. V was clipped by 0 bases and J by 6 bases, with 7 bases between them. CDR1 SGHRS and CDR2 YFSETQ come from the germline V gene. The CDR3 runs 12 residues. The CDR3 bases are TGCGCCAGCAGCTTGGGTTCAGGCGAGCAGTACTTC. This sequence encodes CASSLGSGEQYF.

The chain recombines TRBV2 with TRBJ2-5; weak D call: TRBD2 (6 bases). The CDR3 extends over 12 amino acids. Germline lookup yields CDR1 SNHLY and CDR2 FYNNEI. The V gene lost 7 bases and the J gene lost 7 bases, with 13 bases spanning the gap. CDR3 nucleotides: TGTGCCAGCACCTACCTAGCGTCGACCCAGTACTTC. Protein sequence: CASTYLASTQYF. The entire variable domain, with the rest obtained from reference TRBV2 and TRBJ2-5, is as follows: EPEVTQTPSHQVTQMGQEVILRCVPISNHLYFYWYRQILGQKVEFLVSFYNNEISEKSEIFDDQFSVERPDGSNFTLKIRSTKLEDSAMYFCASTYLASTQYFGPGTRLLVL.

A single count supports this clone. The chain carries TRBV5-1 and TRBJ2-1, with TRBD2 matching 7 bases. Looked up from germline, CDR1 is SGHRS and CDR2 is YFSETQ. Trimming at V came to 3 bases and at J to 0 bases, leaving 9 bases not matched to a gene. CDR3 length: 17 residues. The chain's CDR3 is CASSWEGRRSSYNEQFF. The CDR3 DNA reads as TGCGCCAGCAGCTGGGAGGGACGTCGAAGCTCCTACAATGAGCAGTTCTTC.